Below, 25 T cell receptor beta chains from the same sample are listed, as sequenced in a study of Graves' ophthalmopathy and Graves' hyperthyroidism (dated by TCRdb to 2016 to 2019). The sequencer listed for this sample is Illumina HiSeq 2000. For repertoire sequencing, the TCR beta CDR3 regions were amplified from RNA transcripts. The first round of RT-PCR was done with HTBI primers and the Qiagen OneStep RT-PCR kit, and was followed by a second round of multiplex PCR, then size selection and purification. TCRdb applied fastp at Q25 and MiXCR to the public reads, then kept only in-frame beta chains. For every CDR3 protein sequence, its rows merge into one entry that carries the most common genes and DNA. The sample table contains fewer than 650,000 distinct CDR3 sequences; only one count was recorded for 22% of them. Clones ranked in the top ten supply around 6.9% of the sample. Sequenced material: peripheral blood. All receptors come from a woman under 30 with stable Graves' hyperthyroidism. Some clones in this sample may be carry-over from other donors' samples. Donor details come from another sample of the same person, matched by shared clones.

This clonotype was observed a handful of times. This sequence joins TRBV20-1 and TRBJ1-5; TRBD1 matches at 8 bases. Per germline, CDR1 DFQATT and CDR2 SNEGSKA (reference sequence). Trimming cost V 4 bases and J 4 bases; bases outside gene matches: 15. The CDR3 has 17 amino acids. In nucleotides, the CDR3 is TGCAGTGCTACCCGCCAGCTATGGACAGGGAGGAATCAGCCCCAGCATTTT. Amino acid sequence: CSATRQLWTGRNQPQHF.

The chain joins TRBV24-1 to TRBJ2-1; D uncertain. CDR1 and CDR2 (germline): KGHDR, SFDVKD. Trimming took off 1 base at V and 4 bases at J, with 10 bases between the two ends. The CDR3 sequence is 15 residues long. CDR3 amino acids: CATSDFGSPYNEQFF. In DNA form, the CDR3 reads TGTGCCACCAGTGATTTTGGTAGCCCTTACAATGAGCAGTTCTTC.

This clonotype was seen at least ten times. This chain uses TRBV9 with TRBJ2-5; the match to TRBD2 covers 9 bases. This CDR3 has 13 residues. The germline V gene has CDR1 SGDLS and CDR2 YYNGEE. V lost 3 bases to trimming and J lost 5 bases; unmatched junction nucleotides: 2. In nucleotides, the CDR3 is TGTGCCAGCAGCGATACTAGCGGGGAGACCCAGTACTTC. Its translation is CASSDTSGETQYF.

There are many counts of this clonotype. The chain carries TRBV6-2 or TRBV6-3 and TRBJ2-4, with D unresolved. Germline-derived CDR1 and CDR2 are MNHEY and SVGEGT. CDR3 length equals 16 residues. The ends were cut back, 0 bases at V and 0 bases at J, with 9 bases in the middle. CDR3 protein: CASSYSIYPAKNIQYF. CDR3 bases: TGTGCCAGCAGTTACTCGATATACCCAGCCAAAAACATTCAGTACTTC.

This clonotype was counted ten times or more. The CDR3 DNA reads as TGTGCCAGCAGTATCCGACAGGGTAACCAAGAGACCCAGTACTTC. Its protein is CASSIRQGNQETQYF. This chain connects TRBV6-1 to TRBJ2-5; 7 nucleotides match TRBD1. The CDR3 covers 15 residues. CDR1 is MNHNS and CDR2 is SASEGT in the germline V gene. V was pared by 5 bases and J by 0 bases, with 6 bases of the junction left unmatched.

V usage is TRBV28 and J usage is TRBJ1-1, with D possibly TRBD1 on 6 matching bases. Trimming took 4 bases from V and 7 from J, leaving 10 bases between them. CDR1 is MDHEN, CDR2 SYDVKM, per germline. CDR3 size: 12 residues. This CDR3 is CASSSGQLEAFF. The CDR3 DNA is TGTGCCAGCAGTTCAGGACAGCTTGAAGCTTTCTTT.

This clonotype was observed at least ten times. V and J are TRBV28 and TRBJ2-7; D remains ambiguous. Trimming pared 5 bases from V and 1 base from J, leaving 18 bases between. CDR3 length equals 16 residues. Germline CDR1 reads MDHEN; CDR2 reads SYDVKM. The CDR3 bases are TGTGCCAGCAGTGCGCCCGGGCGGACCGTTTCCTACGAGCAGTACTTC. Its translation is CASSAPGRTVSYEQYF.

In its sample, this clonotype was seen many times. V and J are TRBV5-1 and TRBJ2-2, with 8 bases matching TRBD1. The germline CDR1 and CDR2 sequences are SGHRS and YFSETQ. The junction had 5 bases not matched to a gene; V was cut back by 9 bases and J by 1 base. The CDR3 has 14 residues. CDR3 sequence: CATKGTGNTGELFF. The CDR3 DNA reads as TGCGCCACCAAGGGGACAGGGAACACCGGGGAGCTGTTTTTT.

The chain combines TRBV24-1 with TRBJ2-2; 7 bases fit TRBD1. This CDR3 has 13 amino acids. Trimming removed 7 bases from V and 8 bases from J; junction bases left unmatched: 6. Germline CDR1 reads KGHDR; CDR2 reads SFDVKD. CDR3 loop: CATREGASGELFF. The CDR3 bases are TGTGCCACCAGAGAGGGGGCGAGTGGGGAGCTGTTTTTT.

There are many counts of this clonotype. The CDR3 DNA sequence: TGTGCTAGTGGTTTGGTACTAAGCCAGACAGTTGGGTCGCCTGAAGCTTTCTTT. The encoded protein is CASGLVLSQTVGSPEAFF. The chain recombines TRBV12-5 with TRBJ1-1, with a tentative D call TRBD1 (5 bases). CDR3 length equals 18 residues. The V end was cut by 0 bases, the J end by 6 bases, with 23 bases between. Germline loops: CDR1 LGHNT, CDR2 FRNRAP.

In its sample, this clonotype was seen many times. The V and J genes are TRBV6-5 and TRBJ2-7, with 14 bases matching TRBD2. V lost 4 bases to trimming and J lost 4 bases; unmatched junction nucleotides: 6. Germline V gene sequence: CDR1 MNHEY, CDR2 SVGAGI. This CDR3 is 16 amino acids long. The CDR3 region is CASSCSRTSGRYEQYF. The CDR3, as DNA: TGTGCCAGCAGTTGCTCTCGGACTAGCGGGAGGTACGAGCAGTACTTC.

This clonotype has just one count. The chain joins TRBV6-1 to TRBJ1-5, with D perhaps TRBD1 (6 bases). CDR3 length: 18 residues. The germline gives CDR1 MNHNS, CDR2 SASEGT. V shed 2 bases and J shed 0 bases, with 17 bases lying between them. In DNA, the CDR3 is TGTGCCAGCAGTGAAATGGGGGGCATCCCTTATAGCAATCAGCCCCAGCATTTT. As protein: CASSEMGGIPYSNQPQHF.

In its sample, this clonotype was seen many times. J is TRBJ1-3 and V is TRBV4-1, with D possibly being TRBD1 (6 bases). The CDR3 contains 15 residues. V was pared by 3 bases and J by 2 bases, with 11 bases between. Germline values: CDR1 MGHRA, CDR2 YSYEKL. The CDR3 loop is CASSQDSGAGNTIYF. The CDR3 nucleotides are TGCGCCAGCAGCCAGGACAGTGGGGCTGGAAACACCATATATTTT.

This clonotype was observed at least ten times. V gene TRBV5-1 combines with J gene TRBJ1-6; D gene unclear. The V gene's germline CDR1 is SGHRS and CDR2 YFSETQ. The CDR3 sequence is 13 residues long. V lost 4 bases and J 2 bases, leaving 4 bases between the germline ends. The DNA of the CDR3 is TGCGCCAGCAGCGAGCCCTATAATTCACCCCTCCACTTT. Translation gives CASSEPYNSPLHF.

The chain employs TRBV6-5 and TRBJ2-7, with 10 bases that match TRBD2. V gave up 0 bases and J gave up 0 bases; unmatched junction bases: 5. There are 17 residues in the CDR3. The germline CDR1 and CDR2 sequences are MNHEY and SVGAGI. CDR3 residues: CASSYSRQREGSYEQYF. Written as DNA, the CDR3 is TGTGCCAGCAGTTACTCTCGGCAGCGGGAGGGCTCCTACGAGCAGTACTTC.

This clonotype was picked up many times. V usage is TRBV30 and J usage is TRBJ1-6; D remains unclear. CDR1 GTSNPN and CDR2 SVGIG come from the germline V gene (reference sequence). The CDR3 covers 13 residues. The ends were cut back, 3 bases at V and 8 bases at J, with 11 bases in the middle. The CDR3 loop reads CAWRNREYSPLHF. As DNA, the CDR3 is TGTGCCTGGAGAAATAGGGAATATTCACCCCTCCACTTT.

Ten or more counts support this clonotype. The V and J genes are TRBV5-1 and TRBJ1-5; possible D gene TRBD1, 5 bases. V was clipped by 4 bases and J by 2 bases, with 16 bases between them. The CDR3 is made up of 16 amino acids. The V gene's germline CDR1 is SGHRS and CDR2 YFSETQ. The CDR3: CASSTHQGSRNQPQHF. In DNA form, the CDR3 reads TGCGCCAGCAGCACCCACCAGGGCAGCCGCAATCAGCCCCAGCATTTT.

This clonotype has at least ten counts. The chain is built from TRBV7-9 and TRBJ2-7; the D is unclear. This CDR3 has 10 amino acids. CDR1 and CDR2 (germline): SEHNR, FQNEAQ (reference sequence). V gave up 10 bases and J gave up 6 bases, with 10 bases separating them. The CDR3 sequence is CATGPAEQYF. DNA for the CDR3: TGTGCCACAGGCCCCGCCGAGCAGTACTTC.

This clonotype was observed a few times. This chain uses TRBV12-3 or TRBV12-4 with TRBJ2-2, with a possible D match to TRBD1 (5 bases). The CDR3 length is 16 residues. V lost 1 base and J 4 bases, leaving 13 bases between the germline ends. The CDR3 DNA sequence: TGTGCCAGCAGTTTAGGGACACCCTGGGGCACCGGGGAGCTGTTTTTT. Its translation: CASSLGTPWGTGELFF.

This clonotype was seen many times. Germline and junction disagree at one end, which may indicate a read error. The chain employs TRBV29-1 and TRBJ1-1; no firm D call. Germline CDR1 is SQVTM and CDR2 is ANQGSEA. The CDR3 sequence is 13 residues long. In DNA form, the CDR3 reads TGCAGCGTTGACCGGGTGGGGAGGACTGAAGCTCTCTTT. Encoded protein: CSVDRVGRTEALF.

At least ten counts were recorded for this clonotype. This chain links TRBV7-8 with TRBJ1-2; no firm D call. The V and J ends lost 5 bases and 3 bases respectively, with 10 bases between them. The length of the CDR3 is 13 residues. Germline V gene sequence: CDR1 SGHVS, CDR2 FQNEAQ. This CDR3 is CASSAASDYGYTF. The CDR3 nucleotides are TGTGCCAGCAGCGCAGCCTCCGACTATGGCTACACCTTC.

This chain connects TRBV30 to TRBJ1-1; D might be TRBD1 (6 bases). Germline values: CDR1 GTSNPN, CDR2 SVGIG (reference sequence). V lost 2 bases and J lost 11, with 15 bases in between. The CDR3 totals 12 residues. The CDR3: CAWSPNPQGAFF. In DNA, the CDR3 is TGTGCCTGGAGTCCTAACCCCCAGGGGGCTTTCTTT.

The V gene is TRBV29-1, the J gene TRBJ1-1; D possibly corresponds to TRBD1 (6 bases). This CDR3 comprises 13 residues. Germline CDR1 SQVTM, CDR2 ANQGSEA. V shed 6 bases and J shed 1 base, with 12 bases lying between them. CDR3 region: CSVNRVGNTEAFF. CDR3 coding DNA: TGCAGCGTGAACAGGGTCGGGAACACTGAAGCTTTCTTT.

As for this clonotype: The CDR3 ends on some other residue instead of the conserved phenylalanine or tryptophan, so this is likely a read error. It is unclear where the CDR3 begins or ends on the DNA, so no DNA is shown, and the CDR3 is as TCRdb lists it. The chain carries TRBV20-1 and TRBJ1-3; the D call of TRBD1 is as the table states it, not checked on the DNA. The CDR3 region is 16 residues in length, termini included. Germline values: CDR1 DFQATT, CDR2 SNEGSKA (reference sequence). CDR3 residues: CSASDPGRLSGNTIWV.

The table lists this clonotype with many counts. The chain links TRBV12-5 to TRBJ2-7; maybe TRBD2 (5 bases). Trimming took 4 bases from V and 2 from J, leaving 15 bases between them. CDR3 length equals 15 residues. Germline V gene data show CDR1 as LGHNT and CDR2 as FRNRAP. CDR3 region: CASGSPSLPAYEQYF. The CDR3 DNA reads TGTGCTAGTGGTTCCCCTAGCTTGCCGGCCTACGAGCAGTACTTC.